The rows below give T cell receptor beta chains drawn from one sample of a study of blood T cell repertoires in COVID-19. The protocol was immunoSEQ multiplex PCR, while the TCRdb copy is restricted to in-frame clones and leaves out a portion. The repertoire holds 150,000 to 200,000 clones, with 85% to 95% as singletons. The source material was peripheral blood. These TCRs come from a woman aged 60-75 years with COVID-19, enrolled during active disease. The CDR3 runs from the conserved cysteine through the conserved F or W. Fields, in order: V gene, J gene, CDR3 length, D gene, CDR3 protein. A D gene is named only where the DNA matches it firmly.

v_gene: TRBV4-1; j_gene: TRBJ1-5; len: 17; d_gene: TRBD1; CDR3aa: CASSQEAVDRGNQPQHF
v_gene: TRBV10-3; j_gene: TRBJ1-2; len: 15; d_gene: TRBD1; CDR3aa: CAISETRDSLYGYTF
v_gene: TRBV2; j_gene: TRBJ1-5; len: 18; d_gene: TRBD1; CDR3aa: CASSEEGVTGAGNQPQHF
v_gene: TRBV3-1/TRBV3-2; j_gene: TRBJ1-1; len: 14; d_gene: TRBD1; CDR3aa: CASSHLDRGHEAFF
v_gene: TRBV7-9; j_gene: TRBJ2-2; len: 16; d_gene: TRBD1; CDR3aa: CASILGQGARTGELFF
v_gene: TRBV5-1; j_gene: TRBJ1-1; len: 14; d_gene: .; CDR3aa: CASSLDFANTEAFF
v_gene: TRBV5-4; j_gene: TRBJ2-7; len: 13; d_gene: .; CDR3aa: CASSSAGRHEQYF
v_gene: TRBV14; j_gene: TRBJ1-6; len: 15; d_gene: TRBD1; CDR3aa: CASSQEATGNSPLHF
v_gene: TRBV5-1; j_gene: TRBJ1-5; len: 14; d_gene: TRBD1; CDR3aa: CASSLDSGGQPQHF
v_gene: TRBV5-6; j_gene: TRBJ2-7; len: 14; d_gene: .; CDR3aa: CASSQGLEAYEQYF
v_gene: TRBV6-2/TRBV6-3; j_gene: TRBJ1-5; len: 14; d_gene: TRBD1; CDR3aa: CASSPDRENQPQHF
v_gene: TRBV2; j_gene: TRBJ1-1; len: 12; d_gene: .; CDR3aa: CASSRQNTEAFF
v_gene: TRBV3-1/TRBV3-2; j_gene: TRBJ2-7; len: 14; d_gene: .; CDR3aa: CASSQSPGAYEQYF
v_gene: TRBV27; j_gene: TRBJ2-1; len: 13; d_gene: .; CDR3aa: CASSFVLNNEQFF
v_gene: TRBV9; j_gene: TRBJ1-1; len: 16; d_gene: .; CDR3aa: CASSPVGGEMNTEAFF
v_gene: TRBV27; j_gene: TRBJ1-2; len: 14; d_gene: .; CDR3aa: CASSSQQGPYGYTF
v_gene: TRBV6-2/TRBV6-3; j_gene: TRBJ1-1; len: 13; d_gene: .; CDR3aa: CASSYTGRTEAFF
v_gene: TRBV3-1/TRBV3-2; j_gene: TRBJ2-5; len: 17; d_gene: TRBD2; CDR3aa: CASSQGLAGARSETQYF
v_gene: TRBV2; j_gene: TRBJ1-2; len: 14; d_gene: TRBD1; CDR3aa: CASTGTGEIRGYTF
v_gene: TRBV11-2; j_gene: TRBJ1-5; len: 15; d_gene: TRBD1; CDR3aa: CASSPTQGSGQPQHF
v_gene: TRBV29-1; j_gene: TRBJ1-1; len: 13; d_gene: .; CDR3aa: CSVDRGLNTEAFF
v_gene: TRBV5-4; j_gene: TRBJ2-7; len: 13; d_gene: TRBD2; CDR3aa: CASRTGGAYEQYF
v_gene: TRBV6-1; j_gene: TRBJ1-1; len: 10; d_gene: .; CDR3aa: CASSETVAFF
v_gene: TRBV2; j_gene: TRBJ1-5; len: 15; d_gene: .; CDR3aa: CASSRRGSSNQPQHF
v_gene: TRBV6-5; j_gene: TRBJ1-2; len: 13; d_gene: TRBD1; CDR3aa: CASRDRTGYGYTF
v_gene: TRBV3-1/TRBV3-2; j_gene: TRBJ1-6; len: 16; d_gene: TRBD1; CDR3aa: CASSPSRQGGNSPLHF
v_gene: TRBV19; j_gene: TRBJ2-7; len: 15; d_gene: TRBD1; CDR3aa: CATGAGTGLPYEQYF
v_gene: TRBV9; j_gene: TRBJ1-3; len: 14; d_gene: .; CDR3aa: CASTQGISGNTIYF
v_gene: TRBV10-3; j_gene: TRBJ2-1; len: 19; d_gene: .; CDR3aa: CAISEHIPGQIFAYNEQFF
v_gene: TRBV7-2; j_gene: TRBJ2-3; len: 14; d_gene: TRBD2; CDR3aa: CASTPGLNTDTQYF
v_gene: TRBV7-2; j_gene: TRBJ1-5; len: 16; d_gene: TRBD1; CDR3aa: CASSPRQGRGNQPQHF
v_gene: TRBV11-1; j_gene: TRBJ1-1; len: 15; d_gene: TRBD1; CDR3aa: CASSLGQGRSTEAFF
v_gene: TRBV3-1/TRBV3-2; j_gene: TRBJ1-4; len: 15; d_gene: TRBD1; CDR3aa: CASSPRDRGTEKLFF
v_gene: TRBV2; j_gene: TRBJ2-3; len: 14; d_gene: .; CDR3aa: CASNPDTYTDTQYF
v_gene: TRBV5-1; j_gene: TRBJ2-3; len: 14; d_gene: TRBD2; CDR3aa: CASSLGLAPDTQYF
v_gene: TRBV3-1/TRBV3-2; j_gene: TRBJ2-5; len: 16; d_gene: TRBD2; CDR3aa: CASSWGGLASGETQYF
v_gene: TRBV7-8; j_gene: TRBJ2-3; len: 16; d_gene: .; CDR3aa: CASSLVQGHSTDTQYF
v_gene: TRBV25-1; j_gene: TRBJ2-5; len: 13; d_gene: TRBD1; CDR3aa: CASSRRTGETQYF
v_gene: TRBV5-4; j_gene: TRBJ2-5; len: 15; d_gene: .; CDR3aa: CASSLLGGAQETQYF